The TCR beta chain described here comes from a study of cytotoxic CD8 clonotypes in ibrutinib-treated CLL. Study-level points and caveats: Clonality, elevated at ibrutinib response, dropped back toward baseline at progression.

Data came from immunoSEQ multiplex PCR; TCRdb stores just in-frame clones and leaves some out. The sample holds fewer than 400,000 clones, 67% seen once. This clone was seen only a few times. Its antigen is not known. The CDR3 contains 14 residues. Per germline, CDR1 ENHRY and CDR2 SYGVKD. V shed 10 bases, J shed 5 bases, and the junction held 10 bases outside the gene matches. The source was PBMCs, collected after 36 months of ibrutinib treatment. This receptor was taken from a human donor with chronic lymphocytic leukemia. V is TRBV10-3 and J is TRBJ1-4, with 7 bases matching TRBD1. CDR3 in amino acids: CASSPGQSNEKLFF. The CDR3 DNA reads TGTGCCAGCTCTCCGGGACAGAGCAATGAAAAACTGTTTTTT.